This TCR beta chain appears in the sequencing data of a study of blood T cell repertoires in COVID-19. Turning to the study itself: From the United States, Italy and Spain came samples of acute and convalescent COVID-19. Sources were T cells, B-cell-depleted T cells, or PBMCs; the material itself was cDNA or gDNA.

The ends lost 3 bases at V and 9 bases at J; junction bases unmatched: 12. Per the germline V gene, CDR1 is SGDLS and CDR2 is YYNGEE. The CDR3 loop spans 15 amino acids. Per the original data handling: Researchers report that nucleated cell counts were estimated from reference gene primer amplification. The data were produced by immunoSEQ multiplex PCR, yet TCRdb's version contains in-frame clones alone and is incomplete. The DNA was the basis for D and trimming; V, J and clone size are from that table. The sample holds around 300,000 clones, 70% to 90% seen once. The rearrangement uses TRBV9 and TRBJ2-5; 9 bases are a match to TRBD1. The sequenced material came from peripheral blood. This TCR was sampled from a woman between 25 and 40 years old with active or convalescent COVID-19. The CDR3 loop reads CASSARTGVGEAQYF. The CDR3 DNA follows: TGTGCCAGCAGCGCTCGGACAGGGGTTGGGGAGGCCCAGTACTTC.